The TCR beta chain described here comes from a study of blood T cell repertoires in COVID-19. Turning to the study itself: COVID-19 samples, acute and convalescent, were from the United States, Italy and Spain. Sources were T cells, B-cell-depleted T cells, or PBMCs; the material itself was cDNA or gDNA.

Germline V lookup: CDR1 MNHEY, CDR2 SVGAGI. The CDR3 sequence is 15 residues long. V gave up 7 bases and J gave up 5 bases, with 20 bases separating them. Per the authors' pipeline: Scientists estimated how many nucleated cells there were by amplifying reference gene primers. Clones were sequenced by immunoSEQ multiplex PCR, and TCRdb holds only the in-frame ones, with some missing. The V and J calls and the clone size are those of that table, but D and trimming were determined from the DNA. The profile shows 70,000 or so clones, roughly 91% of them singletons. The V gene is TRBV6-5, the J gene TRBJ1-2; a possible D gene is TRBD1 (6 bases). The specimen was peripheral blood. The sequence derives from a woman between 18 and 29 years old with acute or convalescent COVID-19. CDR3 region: CASIPTQGNLYGYTF. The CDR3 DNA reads TGTGCCAGCATTCCTACCCAGGGGAACCTTTATGGCTACACCTTC.